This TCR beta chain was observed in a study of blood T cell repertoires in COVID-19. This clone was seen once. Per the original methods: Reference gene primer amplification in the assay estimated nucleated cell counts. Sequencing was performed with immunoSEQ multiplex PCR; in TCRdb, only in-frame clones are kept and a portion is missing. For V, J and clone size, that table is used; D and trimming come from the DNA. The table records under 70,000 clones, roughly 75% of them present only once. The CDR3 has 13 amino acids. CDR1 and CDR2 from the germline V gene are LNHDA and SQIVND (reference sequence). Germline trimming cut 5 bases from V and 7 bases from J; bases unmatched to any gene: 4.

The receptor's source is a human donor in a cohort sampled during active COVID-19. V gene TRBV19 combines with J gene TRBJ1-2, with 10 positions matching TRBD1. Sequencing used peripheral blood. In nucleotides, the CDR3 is TGTGCCAGTAGTCCGACAGGGGGCCGTGGCTACACCTTC. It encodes CASSPTGGRGYTF.